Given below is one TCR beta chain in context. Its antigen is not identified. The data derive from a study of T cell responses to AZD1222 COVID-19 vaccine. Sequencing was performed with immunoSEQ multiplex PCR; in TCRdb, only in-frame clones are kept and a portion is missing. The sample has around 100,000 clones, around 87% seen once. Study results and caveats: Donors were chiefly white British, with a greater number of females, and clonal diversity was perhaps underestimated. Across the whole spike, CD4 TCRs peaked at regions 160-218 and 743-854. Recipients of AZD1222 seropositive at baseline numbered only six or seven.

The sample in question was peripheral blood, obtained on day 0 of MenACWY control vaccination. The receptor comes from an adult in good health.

CDR3 DNA sequence: TGTGCCAGTAGTGTCCGCCCCATGCGGGAGGGAGGTGAGACCCAGTACTTC. This translates into CASSVRPMREGGETQYF. The genes are TRBV19 and TRBJ2-5; 9 nucleotides line up with TRBD2. There are 17 residues in the CDR3. Germline V gene data show CDR1 as LNHDA and CDR2 as SQIVND (reference sequence). Unmatched junction bases numbered 15, after V lost 5 bases and J lost 5 bases.